Each of the 9 T cell receptor beta chains below was sequenced from the same sample in a study of blood T cell repertoires in COVID-19. Clones were read by immunoSEQ multiplex PCR, and TCRdb kept only the in-frame ones, dropping some. The table lists about 190,000 clones, roughly 90% of them singletons, with roughly 6.7% in the top ten. The material sequenced was peripheral blood. Receptor source: a man aged 35 to 55 with acute or convalescent COVID-19.

V and J are TRBV7-9 and TRBJ2-7, with D perhaps matching TRBD2 (6 bases). Germline CDR1 SEHNR, CDR2 FQNEAQ (reference sequence). The CDR3 is 14 amino acids. Trimming cost V 1 base and J 5 bases, with 12 bases left between them. The CDR3 protein is CASSLETWRDEQYF. The CDR3 bases are TGTGCCAGCAGCTTAGAAACGTGGAGGGACGAGCAGTACTTC.

Here the CDR3 DNA reads TGCGCCAGCAGCGGGCCCCCAGACACAACTAATGAAAAACTGTTTTTT. It yields the protein CASSGPPDTTNEKLFF. The J gene is TRBJ1-4, the V gene TRBV4-1, with D hard to call. The CDR3 spans 16 residues. Germline V gene data show CDR1 as MGHRA and CDR2 as YSYEKL. V was cut by 5 bases and J by 0 bases, with 13 bases left in between.

The rearrangement links TRBV6-5 to TRBJ1-1; TRBD1 matches at 8 bases. V dropped 5 bases and J dropped 5; count of bases not matched to a gene: 7. Germline lookup yields CDR1 MNHEY and CDR2 SVGAGI. The CDR3 totals 14 residues. This chain's CDR3 is CASSTWTGRTEAFF. The DNA for the CDR3 is TGTGCCAGCAGTACCTGGACAGGGAGAACTGAAGCTTTCTTT.

V usage is TRBV5-4 and J usage is TRBJ2-7; 8 nucleotides match TRBD1. The V and J ends lost 0 bases and 5 bases, in that order; junction bases with no gene match: 7. This CDR3 is 15 amino acids long. In germline, CDR1 is SGHNT, CDR2 YYREEE (reference sequence). DNA for the CDR3: TGTGCCAGCAGCTTGGACAGGGGGGCGTTTGACGAGCAGTACTTC. Its protein product is CASSLDRGAFDEQYF.

The chain has TRBV9 and TRBJ2-7, with D possibly matching TRBD1 (6 bases). CDR3 length equals 15 residues. The germline V gene encodes CDR1 SGDLS and CDR2 YYNGEE. Trimming took off 0 bases at V and 2 bases at J, with 12 bases between the two ends. The CDR3 coding sequence is TGTGCCAGCAGCGTAGCTTCAGGGGTCCCCTACGAGCAGTACTTC. The encoded protein is CASSVASGVPYEQYF.

The chain couples TRBV10-3 to TRBJ1-5, with 9 bases that match TRBD1. The germline V gene has CDR1 ENHRY and CDR2 SYGVKD. The V and J ends lost 4 bases and 5 bases, in that order; junction bases with no gene match: 0. The CDR3 is 13 amino acids. As DNA, the CDR3 is TGTGCCATCAGTGGGACAGGGGATCAGCCCCAGCATTTT. This codes for CAISGTGDQPQHF.

This chain joins TRBV29-1 and TRBJ2-5; TRBD2 is a possible D gene (7 bases). The germline V and J ends were trimmed by 3 bases and 5 bases, with 16 bases remaining between them. The CDR3 sequence is 14 residues long. Per the germline V gene, CDR1 is SQVTM and CDR2 is ANQGSEA. The CDR3 coding sequence is TGCAGCGTTGATTCGGGGGGCTCTTGGGAGACCCAGTACTTC. It translates to CSVDSGGSWETQYF.

This chain connects TRBV7-6 to TRBJ2-2, with 9 bases identical to TRBD1. V was pared by 4 bases and J by 7 bases, with 13 bases of the junction left unmatched. The CDR3 extends over 17 amino acids. Germline assignment: CDR1 SGHVS and CDR2 FNYEAQ. This CDR3 is CASSSPTGGASVGELFF. CDR3 DNA: TGTGCCAGCAGCTCCCCAACAGGGGGCGCATCGGTCGGGGAGCTGTTTTTT. Together with reference TRBV7-6 and TRBJ2-2, the CDR3 gives the full variable domain: GAGVSQSPRYKVTKRGQDVALRCDPISGHVSLYWYRQALGQGPEFLTYFNYEAQQDKSGLPNDRFSAERPEGSISTLTIQRTEQRDSAMYRCASSSPTGGASVGELFFGEGSRLTVL.

The V gene is TRBV11-2, the J gene TRBJ1-1; 8 bases are a match to TRBD1. Germline CDR1 and CDR2: SGHAT and FQNNGV. The CDR3 has 15 amino acids. The V and J ends lost 5 bases and 5 bases, in that order; junction bases with no gene match: 10. The CDR3 DNA reads as TGTGCCAGCAGCCCTAGGACAGGGACGAGGACTGAAGCTTTCTTT. Translated, it gives CASSPRTGTRTEAFF.